Given below is one T cell receptor beta chain in context. The CDR3 spans 17 residues. V shed 2 bases, J shed 4 bases, and the junction held 13 bases outside the gene matches. CDR1 is MNHNY, CDR2 SVGAGI, per germline (reference sequence). The source of the sample is a study of patients and donors after allogeneic stem cell transplantation. TCRdb reprocessed the RT-PCR reads with MiXCR, giving one entry per CDR3 protein. Of roughly 40,000 distinct CDR3 sequences listed, under 35% were seen once; the top ten hold 72%. The sequence came from a human donor who was either an allogeneic HSCT recipient or a stem cell or donor lymphocyte infusion donor (not recorded which). It is not recorded whose cells these are; they may come from a transplant donor. The sequenced sample consisted of blood, either unsorted or a sorted T cell fraction (not recorded which). V gene TRBV6-6 combines with J gene TRBJ2-7, with 8 bases fitting TRBD1. The CDR3 here is CASSYPQPPGQGYEQYF. The DNA for the CDR3 is TGTGCCAGCAGTTACCCCCAACCTCCCGGACAGGGTTACGAGCAGTACTTC.